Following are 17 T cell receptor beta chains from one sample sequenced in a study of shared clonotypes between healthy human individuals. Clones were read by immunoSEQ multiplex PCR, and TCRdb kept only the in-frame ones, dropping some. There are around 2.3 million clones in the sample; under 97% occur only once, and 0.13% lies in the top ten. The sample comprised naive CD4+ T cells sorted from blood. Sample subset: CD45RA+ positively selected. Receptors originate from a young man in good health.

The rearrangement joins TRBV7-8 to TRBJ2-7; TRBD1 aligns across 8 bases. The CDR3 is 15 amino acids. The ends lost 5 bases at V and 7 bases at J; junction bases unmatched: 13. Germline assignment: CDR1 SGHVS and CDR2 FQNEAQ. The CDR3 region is CASSTRDRGPVEQYF. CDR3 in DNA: TGTGCCAGCAGCACCCGCGACAGGGGTCCCGTGGAGCAGTACTTC.

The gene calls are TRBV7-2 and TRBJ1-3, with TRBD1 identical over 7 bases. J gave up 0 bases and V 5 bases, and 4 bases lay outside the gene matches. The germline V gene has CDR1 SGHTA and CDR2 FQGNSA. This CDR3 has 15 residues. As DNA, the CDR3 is TGTGCCAGCAGCGTAGGGACAGCCTCTGGAAACACCATATATTTT. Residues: CASSVGTASGNTIYF.

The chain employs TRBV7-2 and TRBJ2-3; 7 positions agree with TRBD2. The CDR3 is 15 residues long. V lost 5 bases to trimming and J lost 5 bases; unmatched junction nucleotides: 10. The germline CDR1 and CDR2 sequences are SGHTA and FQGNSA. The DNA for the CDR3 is TGTGCCAGCAGCCTAGTGGGACTAATCAAAGATACGCAGTATTTT. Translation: CASSLVGLIKDTQYF.

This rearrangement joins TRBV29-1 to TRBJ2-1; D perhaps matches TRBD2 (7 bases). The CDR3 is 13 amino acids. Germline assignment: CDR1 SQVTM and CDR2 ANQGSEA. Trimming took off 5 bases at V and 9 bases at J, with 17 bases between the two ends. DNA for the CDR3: TGCAGCGTTACTGGCGGGGGCTGGGGTGAGCAGTTCTTC. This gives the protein CSVTGGGWGEQFF.

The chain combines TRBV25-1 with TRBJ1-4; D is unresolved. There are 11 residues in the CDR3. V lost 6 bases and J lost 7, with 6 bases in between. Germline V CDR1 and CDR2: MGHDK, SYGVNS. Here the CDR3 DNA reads TGTGCCAGCAGGACGGGTGAAAAACTGTTTTTT. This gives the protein CASRTGEKLFF.

The CDR3 nucleotides are TGTGCTAGTGGTTCTGGACTAGCGGGGGGCACAGATACGCAGTATTTT. Translating gives CASGSGLAGGTDTQYF. The rearrangement joins TRBV12-5 to TRBJ2-3; 13 positions agree with TRBD2. The CDR3 has 16 residues. Unmatched junction bases numbered 2, after V lost 4 bases and J lost 1 base. Germline V CDR1 and CDR2: LGHNT, FRNRAP.

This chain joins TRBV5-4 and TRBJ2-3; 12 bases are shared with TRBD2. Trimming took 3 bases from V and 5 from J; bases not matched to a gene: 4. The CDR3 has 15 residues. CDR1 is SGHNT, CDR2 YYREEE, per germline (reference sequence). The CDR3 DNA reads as TGTGCCAGCAGCTCTAAGACTAGCGGGGGAGATACGCAGTATTTT. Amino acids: CASSSKTSGGDTQYF.

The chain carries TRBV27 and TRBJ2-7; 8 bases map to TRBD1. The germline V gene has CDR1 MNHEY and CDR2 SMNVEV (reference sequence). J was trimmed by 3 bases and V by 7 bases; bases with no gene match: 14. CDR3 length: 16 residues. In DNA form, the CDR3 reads TGTGCCAGCAAGTTCTTGGACAGGGTTTTTCTCTACGAGCAGTACTTC. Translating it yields CASKFLDRVFLYEQYF.

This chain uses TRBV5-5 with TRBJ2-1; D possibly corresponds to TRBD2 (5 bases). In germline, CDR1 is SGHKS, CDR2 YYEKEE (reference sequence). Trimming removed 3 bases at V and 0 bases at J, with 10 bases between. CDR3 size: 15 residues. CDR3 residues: CASSSGLTSYNEQFF. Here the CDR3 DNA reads TGTGCCAGCAGCTCTGGACTGACCTCCTACAATGAGCAGTTCTTC.

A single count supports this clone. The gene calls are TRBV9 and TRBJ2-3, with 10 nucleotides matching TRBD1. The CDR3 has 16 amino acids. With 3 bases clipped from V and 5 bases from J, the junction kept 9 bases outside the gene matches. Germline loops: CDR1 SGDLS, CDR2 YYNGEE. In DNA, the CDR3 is TGTGCCAGCAGCGCTCCCGGGACAGGGGCCCGAGATACGCAGTATTTT. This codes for CASSAPGTGARDTQYF.

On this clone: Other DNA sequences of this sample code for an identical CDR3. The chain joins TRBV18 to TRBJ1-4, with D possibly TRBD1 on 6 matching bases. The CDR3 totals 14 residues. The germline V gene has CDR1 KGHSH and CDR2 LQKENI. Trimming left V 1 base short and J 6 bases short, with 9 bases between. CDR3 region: CASSPRAGDEKLFF. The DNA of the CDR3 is TGTGCCAGCTCACCACGGGCAGGGGATGAAAAACTGTTTTTT.

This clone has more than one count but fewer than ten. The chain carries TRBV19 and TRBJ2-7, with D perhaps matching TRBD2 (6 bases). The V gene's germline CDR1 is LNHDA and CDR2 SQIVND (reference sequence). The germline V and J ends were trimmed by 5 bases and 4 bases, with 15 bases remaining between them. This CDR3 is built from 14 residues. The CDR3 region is CASSRGSEGYEQYF. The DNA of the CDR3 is TGTGCCAGTAGTCGCGGTTCGGAGGGGTACGAGCAGTACTTC.

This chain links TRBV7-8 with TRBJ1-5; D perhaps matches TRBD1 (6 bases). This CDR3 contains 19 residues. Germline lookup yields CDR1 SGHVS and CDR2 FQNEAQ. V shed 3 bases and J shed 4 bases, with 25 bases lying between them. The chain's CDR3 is CASSFSPRNSWGANQPQHF. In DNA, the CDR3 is TGTGCCAGCAGCTTTTCCCCCCGGAACAGTTGGGGGGCTAATCAGCCCCAGCATTTT. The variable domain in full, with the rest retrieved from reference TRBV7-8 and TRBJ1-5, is GAGVSQSPRYKVAKRGQDVALRCDPISGHVSLFWYQQALGQGPEFLTYFQNEAQLDKSGLPSDRFFAERPEGSVSTLKIQRTQQEDSAVYLCASSFSPRNSWGANQPQHFGDGTRLSIL.

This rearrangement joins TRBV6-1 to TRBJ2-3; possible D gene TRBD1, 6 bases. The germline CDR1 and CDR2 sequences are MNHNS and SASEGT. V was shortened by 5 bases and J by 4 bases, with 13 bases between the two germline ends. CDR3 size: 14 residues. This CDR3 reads CASSIAKGADTQYF. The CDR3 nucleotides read TGTGCCAGCAGTATAGCAAAGGGGGCAGATACGCAGTATTTT.

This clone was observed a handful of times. The CDR3 nucleotides are TGTGCCAGCAGCAAAGAGGACAGGCGCCCTGGGTCACCCCTCCACTTT. As protein: CASSKEDRRPGSPLHF. The rearrangement uses TRBV21-1 and TRBJ1-6; the table's TRBD1 call for D was not verified on the DNA. TRBV21-1 is designated a pseudogene. The CDR3 contains 16 residues.

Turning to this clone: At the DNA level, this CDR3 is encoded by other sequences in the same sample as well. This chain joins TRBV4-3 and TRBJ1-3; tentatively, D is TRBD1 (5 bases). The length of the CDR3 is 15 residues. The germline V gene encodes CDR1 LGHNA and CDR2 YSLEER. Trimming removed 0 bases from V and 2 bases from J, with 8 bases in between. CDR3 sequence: CASSQEGGAGNTIYF. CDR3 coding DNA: TGCGCCAGCAGCCAAGAGGGGGGGGCTGGAAACACCATATATTTT.

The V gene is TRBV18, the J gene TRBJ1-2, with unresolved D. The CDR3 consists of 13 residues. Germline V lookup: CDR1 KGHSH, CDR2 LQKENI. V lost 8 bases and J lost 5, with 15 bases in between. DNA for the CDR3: TGTGCCAGCACTGAAACCCTAGGGTATGGCTACACCTTC. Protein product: CASTETLGYGYTF.